The next 14 T cell receptor beta chains were all read from a single sample in a study of T cell responses to AZD1222 COVID-19 vaccine. Clones were sequenced by immunoSEQ multiplex PCR, and TCRdb holds only the in-frame ones, with some missing. Counted here are about 160,000 clones, 94% occurring once; the ten biggest clones make up 1.3%. Material: peripheral blood, obtained on day 0 of AZD1222 vaccination. These receptors all stem from an adult in good health.

The chain combines TRBV10-3 with TRBJ1-4; D unclear. Trimming removed 2 bases at V and 7 bases at J, with 2 bases between. CDR3 length: 11 residues. Per the germline V gene, CDR1 is ENHRY and CDR2 is SYGVKD. The CDR3 DNA follows: TGTGCCATCAGTGAGGGTGAAAAACTGTTTTTT. Its protein product is CAISEGEKLFF.

This clone has just a few counts. This sequence joins TRBV9 and TRBJ2-2; TRBD2 is a possible D gene (5 bases). The germline CDR1 and CDR2 sequences are SGDLS and YYNGEE. This CDR3 comprises 13 residues. V dropped 0 bases and J dropped 6 bases, with 6 bases sitting between them. The CDR3 sequence: CASSVEGAGELFF. In DNA form, the CDR3 reads TGTGCCAGCAGCGTAGAGGGAGCCGGGGAGCTGTTTTTT.

The chain is built from TRBV5-5 and TRBJ1-1, with D possibly TRBD1 on 5 matching bases. V dropped 5 bases and J dropped 4 bases, with 12 bases sitting between them. Germline CDR1 reads SGHKS; CDR2 reads YYEKEE (reference sequence). This CDR3 has 13 residues. This CDR3 is CASRTAGGTEAFF. The CDR3 DNA reads as TGTGCCAGCAGGACAGCGGGTGGCACTGAAGCTTTCTTT.

V and J are TRBV6-2 or TRBV6-3 and TRBJ1-1; tentative D call: TRBD1 (5 bases). The CDR3 sequence is 14 residues long. Germline CDR1 reads MNHEY; CDR2 reads SVGEGT. Trimming cost V 0 bases and J 1 base, with 6 bases left between them. DNA for the CDR3: TGTGCCAGCAGTTACTCAGACAGGAACACTGAAGCTTTCTTT. Its protein is CASSYSDRNTEAFF.

The chain joins TRBV29-1 to TRBJ1-2; no reliable D call. Germline-derived CDR1 and CDR2 are SQVTM and ANQGSEA. V lost 3 bases and J lost 4, with 12 bases in between. The CDR3 covers 13 residues. CDR3 sequence reads: CSVDRGEAYGYTF. The CDR3 coding sequence is TGCAGCGTTGATCGAGGTGAGGCCTATGGCTACACCTTC.

The CDR3 spells CASSLSPVDYGYTF. The CDR3 nucleotides read TGTGCCAGCAGTTTATCCCCCGTCGACTATGGCTACACCTTC. V usage is TRBV28 and J usage is TRBJ1-2; no clear D. The V gene's germline CDR1 is MDHEN and CDR2 SYDVKM. V lost 1 base and J lost 3, with 9 bases in between. The CDR3 is made up of 14 amino acids.

The rearrangement joins TRBV7-2 to TRBJ2-1; D call uncertain. Germline V lookup: CDR1 SGHTA, CDR2 FQGNSA. V lost 5 bases and J lost 8, with 16 bases in between. This CDR3 spans 14 amino acids. The CDR3 DNA sequence: TGTGCCAGCAGCGCCGTAATAAAGCAATATGAGCAGTTCTTC. Its protein is CASSAVIKQYEQFF. Combining the CDR3 with reference TRBV7-2 and TRBJ2-1 gives the whole variable domain GAGVSQSPSNKVTEKGKDVELRCDPISGHTALYWYRQSLGQGLEFLIYFQGNSAPDKSGLPSDRFSAERTGGSVSTLTIQRTQQEDSAVYLCASSAVIKQYEQFFGPGTRLTVL.

The chain links TRBV7-9 to TRBJ2-2; no clear D. This CDR3 spans 14 amino acids. The ends were cut back, 0 bases at V and 5 bases at J, with 7 bases in the middle. CDR1 and CDR2 (germline): SEHNR, FQNEAQ (reference sequence). The CDR3, as DNA: TGTGCCAGCAGCTTAGCGCTTGGGACCGGGGAGCTGTTTTTT. Protein product: CASSLALGTGELFF. Using reference TRBV7-9 and TRBJ2-2 for the parts outside the CDR3, the full variable domain is DTGVSQNPRHKITKRGQNVTFRCDPISEHNRLYWYRQTLGQGPEFLTYFQNEAQLEKSRLLSDRFSAERPKGSFSTLEIQRTEQGDSAMYLCASSLALGTGELFFGEGSRLTVL.

The rearrangement links TRBV4-3 to TRBJ1-5; D uncertain. V was trimmed by 4 bases and J by 6 bases, leaving 13 bases between them. Germline V gene data show CDR1 as LGHNA and CDR2 as YSLEER. This CDR3 region has 14 residues. The CDR3, as DNA: TGCGCCAGCAGCCTACACCCAGCAGGTCAGCCCCAGCATTTT. It translates to CASSLHPAGQPQHF.

This sequence joins TRBV9 and TRBJ1-1, with 8 nucleotides matching TRBD1. The V segment lost 0 bases and the J segment 12 bases; nucleotides outside the gene matches: 10. This CDR3 region has 14 residues. Germline CDR1 and CDR2: SGDLS and YYNGEE. As DNA, the CDR3 is TGTGCCAGCAGCGTAGTAGGAATCGACAGGGGTCCTTTCTTT. Encoded protein: CASSVVGIDRGPFF. Looking up the rest from reference TRBV9 and TRBJ1-1 gives the full variable domain: DSGVTQTPKHLITATGQRVTLRCSPRSGDLSVYWYQQSLDQGLQFLIQYYNGEERAKGNILERFSAQQFPDLHSELNLSSLELGDSALYFCASSVVGIDRGPFFGQGTRLTVV.

This chain uses TRBV6-5 with TRBJ2-5, with 12 bases identical to TRBD2. Germline-derived CDR1 and CDR2 are MNHEY and SVGAGI. V gave up 5 bases and J gave up 5 bases; unmatched junction bases: 6. The CDR3 covers 15 residues. CDR3 in amino acids: CASSPSGGALETQYF. As DNA, the CDR3 is TGTGCCAGCAGTCCTAGCGGGGGGGCCTTGGAGACCCAGTACTTC.

The rearrangement uses TRBV30 and TRBJ1-3, with D uncertain. There are 13 residues in the CDR3. Trimming took 4 bases from V and 0 from J, leaving 7 bases between them. Germline CDR1 is GTSNPN and CDR2 is SVGIG (reference sequence). The CDR3 region has the DNA TGTGCCTGGACGCAGGCCTCTGGAAACACCATATATTTT. Encoded protein: CAWTQASGNTIYF.

The CDR3 region is CASSPTRTSGYNEQFF. The DNA for the CDR3 is TGTGCCAGCAGCCCAACAAGGACTAGCGGGTACAATGAGCAGTTCTTC. The V call is TRBV14, the J call TRBJ2-1; TRBD2 matches 11 bases. Trimming took 4 bases from V and 4 from J; bases not matched to a gene: 6. The CDR3 is 16 amino acids. Germline assignment: CDR1 SGHDN and CDR2 FVKESK.

The chain recombines TRBV29-1 with TRBJ1-2, with D unresolved. Germline CDR1 and CDR2: SQVTM and ANQGSEA. V lost 8 bases, J lost 1 base, and 8 bases lay in between. The CDR3 extends over 11 amino acids. The CDR3 DNA sequence: TGCAGCTTTTGGGGTAACTATGGCTACACCTTC. The encoded protein is CSFWGNYGYTF. The whole variable domain, remainder taken from reference TRBV29-1 and TRBJ1-2, is SAVISQKPSRDICQRGTSLTIQCQVDSQVTMMFWYRQQPGQSLTLIATANQGSEATYESGFVIDKFPISRPNLTFSTLTVSNMSPEDSSIYLCSFWGNYGYTFGSGTRLTVV.